Included here is one T cell receptor beta chain sequence, with context. Original processing methods: For nucleated cells, counts were estimated from reference gene primer amplification. Clones were sequenced by immunoSEQ multiplex PCR, and TCRdb holds only the in-frame ones, with some missing. The V and J calls and clone size were taken over from that table, and D and trimming were inferred from the DNA. This sample has around 190,000 clones, with 70% to 90% found just once. Germline V gene lookup returns CDR1 KGHDR and CDR2 SFDVKD. With V trimmed by 4 bases and J by 7 bases, 10 bases remained unmatched. CDR3 size: 16 residues. This entry is derived from a study of blood T cell repertoires in COVID-19. Study details: Italy, Spain and the United States were the sources of the convalescent and acute COVID-19 samples.

The TCR sequence derives from a man aged 70-80 years with active or convalescent COVID-19. The sample taken for sequencing was peripheral blood. This chain links TRBV24-1 with TRBJ2-1; 9 bases are a match to TRBD1. CDR3 sequence: CATSDPGQGIGNEQFF. The CDR3 coding sequence is TGTGCCACCAGTGACCCCGGACAGGGGATCGGTAATGAGCAGTTCTTC.